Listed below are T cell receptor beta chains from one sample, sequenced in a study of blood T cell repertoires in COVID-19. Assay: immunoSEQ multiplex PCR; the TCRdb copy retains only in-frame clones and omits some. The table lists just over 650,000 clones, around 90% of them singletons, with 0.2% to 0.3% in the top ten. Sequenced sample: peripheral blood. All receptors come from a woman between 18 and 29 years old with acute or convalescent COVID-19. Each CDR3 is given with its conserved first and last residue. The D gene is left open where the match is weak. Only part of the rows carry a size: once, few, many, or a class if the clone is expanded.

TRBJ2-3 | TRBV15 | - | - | TGTGCCACCAGCAGTCGAGGAGGCCCGGATACGCAGTATTTT | CATSSRGGPDTQYF
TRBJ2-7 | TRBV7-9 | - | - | TGTGCCAGCAGCTCCCTGGTGAGCGTGGGGCTCCACGAGCAGTACTTC | CASSSLVSVGLHEQYF
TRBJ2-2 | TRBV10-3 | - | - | TGTGCCATCAGTGAGTCGGGGCGGGGAAGTTCCGGGGAGCTGTTTTTT | CAISESGRGSSGELFF
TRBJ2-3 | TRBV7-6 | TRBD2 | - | TGTGCCAGCAGCACACGACTAGCGGGGGGGCCGACAGATACGCAGTATTTT | CASSTRLAGGPTDTQYF
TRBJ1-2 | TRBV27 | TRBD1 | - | TGTGCCAGCAGTTCGACAGGGGTGATAGGTGGCTACACCTTC | CASSSTGVIGGYTF
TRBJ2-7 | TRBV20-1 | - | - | TGCAGTGCTAGGGGAGGCTACGAGCAGTACTTC | CSARGGYEQYF
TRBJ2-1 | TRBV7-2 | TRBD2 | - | TGTGCCAGCAGCCCCTTAGCGGGGGGGCTTTTCAATGAGCAGTTCTTC | CASSPLAGGLFNEQFF
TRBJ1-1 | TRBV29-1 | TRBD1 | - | TGCAGCGTTACTCCCGGGACAGTCAACACTGAAGCTTTCTTT | CSVTPGTVNTEAFF
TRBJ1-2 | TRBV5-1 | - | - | TGCGCCAGCAGCCCGGTGGCGGTAAGTCGTGGCTACACCTTC | CASSPVAVSRGYTF
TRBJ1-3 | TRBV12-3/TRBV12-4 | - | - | TGTGCCAGCAGTTTTTCGGGAAACACCATATATTTT | CASSFSGNTIYF
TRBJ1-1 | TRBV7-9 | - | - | TGTGCGGGCGCGGGAGCGAACACTGAAGCTTTCTTT | CAGAGANTEAFF
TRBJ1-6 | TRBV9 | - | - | TGTGCCAGCAGCGTAGGGGAGGTATTTGGGACACCCCTCCACTTT | CASSVGEVFGTPLHF
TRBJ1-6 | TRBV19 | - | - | TGTGCCAGTAGTAGCCAGGGGAACACCTATAATTCACCCCTCCACTTT | CASSSQGNTYNSPLHF
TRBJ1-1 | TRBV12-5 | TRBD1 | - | TGTGCTAGTGGTGATCGGGACAGGGTGATCACTGAAGCTTTCTTT | CASGDRDRVITEAFF
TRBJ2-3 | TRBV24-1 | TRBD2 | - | TGTGCCACCAGTGATTTCTCGGGGGAGGGAGATACGCAGTATTTT | CATSDFSGEGDTQYF
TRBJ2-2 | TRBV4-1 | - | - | TGCGCCAGCAGCCTCCTCGCAGGGGGGGAGCTGTTTTTT | CASSLLAGGELFF
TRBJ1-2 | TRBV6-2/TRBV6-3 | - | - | TGTGCCAGCAGTTCTCCGAGGGATAACTATGGCTACACCTTC | CASSSPRDNYGYTF
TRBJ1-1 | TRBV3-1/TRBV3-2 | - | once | TGTGCCAGCAGCCTCGGGGGGAACACTGAAGCTTTCTTT | CASSLGGNTEAFF
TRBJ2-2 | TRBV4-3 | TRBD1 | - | TGCGCCAGCAGCCCCCGGGACAGGGGATTTAACACCGGGGAGCTGTTTTTT | CASSPRDRGFNTGELFF
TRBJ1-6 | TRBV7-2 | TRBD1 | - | TGTGCCAGCAGCTTACGCCCGGGACAGGGGGGAGGCTCACCCCTCCACTTT | CASSLRPGQGGGSPLHF
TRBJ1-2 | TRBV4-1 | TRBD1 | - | TGCGCCAGCAGCCATGTGGGACAGGTTCTCTATGGCTACACCTTC | CASSHVGQVLYGYTF
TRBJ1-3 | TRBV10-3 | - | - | TGTGCCATCAGTGCAGAATTTTGGTCTGGAAACACCATATATTTT | CAISAEFWSGNTIYF
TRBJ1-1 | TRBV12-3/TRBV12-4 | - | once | TGTGCCAGCACCCGAGAAGCCAACACTGAAGCTTTCTTT | CASTREANTEAFF
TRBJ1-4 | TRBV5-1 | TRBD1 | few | TGCGCCAGCAGCTGGAATTTTGGACAGGAAAATGAAAAACTGTTTTTT | CASSWNFGQENEKLFF
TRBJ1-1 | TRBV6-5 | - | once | TGTGCCAGCAGTTACTCGCACAGGATGAGCACTGAAGCTTTCTTT | CASSYSHRMSTEAFF
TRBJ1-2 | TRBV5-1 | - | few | TGCGCCAGCAGCTTGGACAGGGCCGCCTATGGCTACACCTTC | CASSLDRAAYGYTF
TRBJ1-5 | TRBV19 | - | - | TGTGCCAGTAATTTAAGCGCGGGTCAAGGCAGACCCAGCAATCAGCCCCAGCATTTT | CASNLSAGQGRPSNQPQHF
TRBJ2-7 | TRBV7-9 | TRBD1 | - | TGTGCCAGCAGCTTAGTAGTGACAGGGTCCTTTGAGCAGTACTTC | CASSLVVTGSFEQYF
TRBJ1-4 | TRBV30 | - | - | TGTGCCTGGAGTGCTCTGGGAGGGAGGAATGAAAAACTGTTTTTT | CAWSALGGRNEKLFF
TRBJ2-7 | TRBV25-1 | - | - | TGTGCCAGCAGGGGCCCGGGGATCTACGAGCAGTACTTC | CASRGPGIYEQYF
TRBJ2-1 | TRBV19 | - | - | TGTGCCAGCGTACGTGGCGGTGAGCAGTTCTTC | CASVRGGEQFF
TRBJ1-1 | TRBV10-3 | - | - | TGTGCCATCAGTGACAGGGTTCTTTATACCTTTAACACTGAAGCTTTCTTT | CAISDRVLYTFNTEAFF
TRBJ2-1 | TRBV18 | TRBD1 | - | TGTGCCAGCTCACAACAGGGGGGTCAGTACAATGAGCAGTTCTTC | CASSQQGGQYNEQFF
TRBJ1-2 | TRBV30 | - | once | TGTGCCTGGAGTCTAAACCTTCTCTATGGCTACACCTTC | CAWSLNLLYGYTF
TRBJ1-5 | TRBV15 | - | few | TGTGCCACCAGCAGAGACGATTACGGACAATTTAATCAGCCCCAGCATTTT | CATSRDDYGQFNQPQHF
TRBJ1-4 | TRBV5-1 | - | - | TGCGCCAGCAGCCCGACTCCAACTAATGAAAAACTGTTTTTT | CASSPTPTNEKLFF
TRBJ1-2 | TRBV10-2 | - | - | TGCGCCAGCAGTGAATCAGGGGATGGCTACACCTTC | CASSESGDGYTF
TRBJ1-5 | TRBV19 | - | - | TGTGCCAGTAGTATAGCCGACAGTAGCAATCAGCCCCAGCATTTT | CASSIADSSNQPQHF
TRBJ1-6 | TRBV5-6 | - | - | TGTGCCAGCAGCTTGATGGGAGAACTGAGCTCCTATAATTCACCCCTCCACTTT | CASSLMGELSSYNSPLHF
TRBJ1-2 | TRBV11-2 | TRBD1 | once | TGTGCCAGCAGCTTACGAGGGGGCGCCGATAACTATGGCTACACCTTC | CASSLRGGADNYGYTF
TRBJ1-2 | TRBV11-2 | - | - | TGTGCCAGCAGCCACCAGTATGGCTACACCTTC | CASSHQYGYTF
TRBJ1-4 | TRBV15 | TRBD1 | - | TGTGCCACCAGCAGACGCCGACAGGGGGCCTCTGAAAAACTGTTTTTT | CATSRRRQGASEKLFF
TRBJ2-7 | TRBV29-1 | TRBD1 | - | TGCAGCGTCGGTGGGGACAGGGGTTCCTACGAGCAGTACTTC | CSVGGDRGSYEQYF
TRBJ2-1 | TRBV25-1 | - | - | TGTGCCAGCAGTGGACAGCGAAGCTCCTACAATGAGCAGTTCTTC | CASSGQRSSYNEQFF
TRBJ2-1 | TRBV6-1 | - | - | TGTGCCAGCAGTGATTTAGGGGTTAGCTCCTACAATGAGCAGTTCTTC | CASSDLGVSSYNEQFF
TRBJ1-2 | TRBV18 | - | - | TGTGCCAGCTCACCATCGGGGGGCAACCACGGCTACACCTTC | CASSPSGGNHGYTF
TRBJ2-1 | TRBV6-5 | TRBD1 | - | TGTGCCAGCAATCTACAGGGGCATGAGCAGTTCTTC | CASNLQGHEQFF
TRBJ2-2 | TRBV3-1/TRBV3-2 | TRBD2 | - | TGTGCCAGCAGCTCTACTTGGTTAGCGGGGACCGGGGAGCTGTTTTTT | CASSSTWLAGTGELFF
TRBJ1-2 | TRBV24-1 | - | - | TGTGCCACCAGGGACTCTTCTCAATATGGCTACACCTTC | CATRDSSQYGYTF
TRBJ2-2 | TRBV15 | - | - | TGTGCCACCAGCCGGGTCGGGGGGCTCGGGGAGCTGTTTTTT | CATSRVGGLGELFF
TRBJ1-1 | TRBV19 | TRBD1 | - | TGTGCCAGTAGACAGGGGGGGACTGAAGCTTTCTTT | CASRQGGTEAFF
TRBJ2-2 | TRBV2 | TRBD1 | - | TGTGCCAGCAGTGGCGACAGGGGGCTTCGCGGGGAGCTGTTTTTT | CASSGDRGLRGELFF
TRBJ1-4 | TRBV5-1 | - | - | TGCGCCAGCAGCCCCGGAGCTAATGAAAAACTGTTTTTT | CASSPGANEKLFF
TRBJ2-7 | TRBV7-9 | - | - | TGTGCCAGCAGCTTAGCGTTATACAGCAGCTACGAGCAGTACTTC | CASSLALYSSYEQYF
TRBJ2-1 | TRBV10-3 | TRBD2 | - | TGTGCCATTGGGGGGACTACCTCCCCGAATGAGCAGTTCTTC | CAIGGTTSPNEQFF